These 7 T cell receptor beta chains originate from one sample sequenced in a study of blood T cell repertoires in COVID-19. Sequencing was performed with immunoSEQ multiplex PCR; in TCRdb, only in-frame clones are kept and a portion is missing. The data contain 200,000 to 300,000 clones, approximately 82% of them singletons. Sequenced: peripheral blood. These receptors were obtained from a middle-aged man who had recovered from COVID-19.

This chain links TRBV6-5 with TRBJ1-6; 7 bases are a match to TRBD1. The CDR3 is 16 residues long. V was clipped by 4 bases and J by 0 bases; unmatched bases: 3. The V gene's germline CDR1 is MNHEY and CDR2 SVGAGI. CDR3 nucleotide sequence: TGTGCCAGCAGTTGGGGACAGAGCTCCTATAATTCACCCCTCCACTTT. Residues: CASSWGQSSYNSPLHF.

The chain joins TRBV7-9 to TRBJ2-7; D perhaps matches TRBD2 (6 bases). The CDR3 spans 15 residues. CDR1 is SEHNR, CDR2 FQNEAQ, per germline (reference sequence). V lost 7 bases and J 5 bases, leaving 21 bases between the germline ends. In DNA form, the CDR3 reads TGTGCCAGCAACTCGGTGGGTGGGAGGCCCCACGAGCAGTACTTC. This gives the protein CASNSVGGRPHEQYF.

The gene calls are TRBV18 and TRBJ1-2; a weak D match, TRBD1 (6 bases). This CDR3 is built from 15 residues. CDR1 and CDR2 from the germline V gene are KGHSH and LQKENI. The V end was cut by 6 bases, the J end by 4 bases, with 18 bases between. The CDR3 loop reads CASSPEGGGGYGYTF. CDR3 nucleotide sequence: TGTGCCAGCTCCCCCGAGGGGGGGGGCGGCTATGGCTACACCTTC.

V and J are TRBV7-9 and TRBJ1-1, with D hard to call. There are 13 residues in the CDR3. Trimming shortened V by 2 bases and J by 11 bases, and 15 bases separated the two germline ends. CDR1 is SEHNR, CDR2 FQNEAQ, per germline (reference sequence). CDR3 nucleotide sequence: TGTGCCAGCAGCTTATATAGAGGGATCTCGGCTTTCTTT. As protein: CASSLYRGISAFF. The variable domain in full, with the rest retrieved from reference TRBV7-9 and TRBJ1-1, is DTGVSQNPRHKITKRGQNVTFRCDPISEHNRLYWYRQTLGQGPEFLTYFQNEAQLEKSRLLSDRFSAERPKGSFSTLEIQRTEQGDSAMYLCASSLYRGISAFFGQGTRLTVV.

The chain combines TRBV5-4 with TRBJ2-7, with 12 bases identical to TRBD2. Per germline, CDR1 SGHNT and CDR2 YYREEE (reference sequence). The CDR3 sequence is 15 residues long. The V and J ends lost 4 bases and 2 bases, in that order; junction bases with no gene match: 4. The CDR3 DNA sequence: TGTGCCAGCAGCCCGCTAGCGGGGGGGACCTACGAGCAGTACTTC. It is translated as CASSPLAGGTYEQYF.

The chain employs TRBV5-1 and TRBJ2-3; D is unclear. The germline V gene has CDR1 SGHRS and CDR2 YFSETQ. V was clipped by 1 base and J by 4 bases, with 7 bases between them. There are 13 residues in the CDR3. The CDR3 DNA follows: TGCGCCAGCAGCTTGATGGGCTCAGATACGCAGTATTTT. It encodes CASSLMGSDTQYF.

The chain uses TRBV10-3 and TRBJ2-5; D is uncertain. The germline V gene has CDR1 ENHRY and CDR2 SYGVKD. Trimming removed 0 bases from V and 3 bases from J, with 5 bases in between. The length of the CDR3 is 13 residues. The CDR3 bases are TGTGCCATCAGTGAGTCAGCCGAAGAGACCCAGTACTTC. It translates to CAISESAEETQYF.